This TCR beta chain was sequenced in a study of technical replicates of blood from several donors. The V gene end was trimmed by 5 bases and the J gene end by 3 bases; junction bases not matched to a gene: 8. The CDR3 spans 15 residues. Germline V gene sequence: CDR1 SEHNR, CDR2 FQNEAQ (reference sequence). Repertoires were generated with immunoSEQ multiplex PCR, while TCRdb's copy carries only in-frame clones and drops some. The repertoire holds around 69,000 clones, with approximately 97% as singletons. The receptor comes from a human donor in good health. The sample was T cells isolated from PBMCs. The V call is TRBV7-9, the J call TRBJ2-5; TRBD1 matches at 8 bases. CDR3 DNA sequence: TGTGCCAGCAGCCGCCGACAGGGGCTGGAAGAGACCCAGTACTTC. As protein: CASSRRQGLEETQYF.